The 21 T cell receptor beta chains listed next were all sequenced from one sample in a study of T cell repertoires in cytomegalovirus infection. TCRdb reprocessed the reads with MiXCR, giving one entry per CDR3 protein. Among about 100,000 distinct CDR3 sequences listed, around 22% were seen once. The sample comprised CD8+ T cells from PBMCs. The receptor source for this set is a human donor in good health (CMV status not recorded). Some clones in this sample may be carry-over from other donors' samples.

The gene calls are TRBV11-2 and TRBJ2-1; 14 bases are shared with TRBD2. Unmatched junction bases numbered 7, after V lost 6 bases and J lost 0 bases. CDR3 length equals 18 residues. CDR1 SGHAT and CDR2 FQNNGV come from the germline V gene. The CDR3 loop is CASSSPGLAGASYNEQFF. The CDR3 DNA follows: TGTGCCAGCAGTTCCCCGGGACTAGCGGGAGCCTCCTACAATGAGCAGTTCTTC.

The chain joins TRBV7-2 to TRBJ2-7, with TRBD2 matching 9 bases. The CDR3 has 14 amino acids. The V segment lost 5 bases and the J segment 5 bases; nucleotides outside the gene matches: 7. The germline V gene has CDR1 SGHTA and CDR2 FQGNSA. In nucleotides, the CDR3 is TGTGCCAGCAGCCTCGGGACTAGCCGAAACGAGCAGTACTTC. It is translated as CASSLGTSRNEQYF.

As DNA, the CDR3 is TGCGCCAGCAGCCCCGGGACAGAAACCTACGAGCAGTACTTC. Its protein is CASSPGTETYEQYF. This sequence joins TRBV5-1 and TRBJ2-7; 7 bases match TRBD1. Per germline, CDR1 SGHRS and CDR2 YFSETQ. The V gene end was trimmed by 4 bases and the J gene end by 2 bases; junction bases not matched to a gene: 6. This CDR3 has 14 residues.

This clonotype was observed many times. The chain recombines TRBV7-8 with TRBJ1-2; 7 nucleotides agree with TRBD1. After removal of 2 bases from V and 5 bases from J, the junction contained 5 bases not matched to a gene. The germline V gene encodes CDR1 SGHVS and CDR2 FQNEAQ. The CDR3 is made up of 14 amino acids. DNA for the CDR3: TGTGCCAGCAGCTTAACCCAGGGGGAGTATGGCTACACCTTC. Encoded protein: CASSLTQGEYGYTF.

The chain is built from TRBV11-2 and TRBJ1-4; no reliable D call. V was clipped by 7 bases and J by 1 base, with 16 bases between them. Germline CDR1 is SGHAT and CDR2 is FQNNGV. The CDR3 totals 16 residues. The DNA for the CDR3 is TGTGCCAGCACCCCCTTGCACGAAGGAACTAATGAAAAACTGTTTTTT. Protein: CASTPLHEGTNEKLFF.

This chain uses TRBV7-2 with TRBJ2-2; TRBD2 aligns across 8 bases. V gave up 5 bases and J gave up 7 bases; unmatched junction bases: 9. Germline loops: CDR1 SGHTA, CDR2 FQGNSA. This CDR3 comprises 15 residues. This CDR3 reads CASSPGREEVGELFF. In DNA form, the CDR3 reads TGTGCCAGCAGCCCCGGGCGGGAGGAGGTCGGGGAGCTGTTTTTT.

This clonotype has more than one count but fewer than ten. The CDR3 DNA sequence: TGTGCCAGCAGCTGGGACAGGGCATCCTACAATGAGCAGTTCTTC. Translation gives CASSWDRASYNEQFF. The V call is TRBV7-9, the J call TRBJ2-1; TRBD1 aligns across 9 bases. This CDR3 has 15 residues. The trim removed 4 bases at V and 1 base at J, leaving 2 bases unmatched. The germline V gene encodes CDR1 SEHNR and CDR2 FQNEAQ (reference sequence).

CDR3 sequence (DNA): TGTGCCAGCAGTTCGATGGGCAGCTACAATGAGCAGTTCTTC. This sequence encodes CASSSMGSYNEQFF. The chain recombines TRBV7-9 with TRBJ2-1; D call uncertain. The CDR3 is 14 amino acids. The germline gives CDR1 SEHNR, CDR2 FQNEAQ (reference sequence). V was pared by 6 bases and J by 3 bases, with 12 bases between.

CDR3 amino acids: CASGTGDYEQYF. CDR3 DNA: TGTGCCAGCGGGACAGGGGATTACGAGCAGTACTTC. The chain has TRBV7-9 and TRBJ2-7, with TRBD1 identical over 10 bases. This CDR3 spans 12 amino acids. The germline gives CDR1 SEHNR, CDR2 FQNEAQ (reference sequence). The V gene end was trimmed by 8 bases and the J gene end by 4 bases; junction bases not matched to a gene: 2.

This clonotype has at least ten counts. The chain recombines TRBV6-6 with TRBJ2-3; 7 nucleotides agree with TRBD2. From germline, CDR1 is MNHNY and CDR2 SVGAGI (reference sequence). The CDR3 spans 12 residues. With 6 bases clipped from V and 4 bases from J, the junction kept 1 base outside the gene matches. The CDR3 spells CASSRGADTQYF. The CDR3 coding sequence is TGTGCCAGCAGCCGGGGGGCAGATACGCAGTATTTT.

In regard to this clonotype: The CDR3 does not close with the conserved phenylalanine or tryptophan, likely indicating a read error. The rearrangement uses TRBV6-4 and TRBJ2-1; 10 nucleotides agree with TRBD2. Trimming cost V 2 bases and J 10 bases; bases outside gene matches: 5. Germline CDR1 reads MRHNA; CDR2 reads SNTAGT. The CDR3 spans 14 residues. CDR3 loop: CASSDVAGGPEQFS. In nucleotides, the CDR3 is TGTGCCAGCAGTGACGTAGCGGGGGGACCCGAGCAGTTCTCC.

CDR3 sequence: CASSEDYPSQETQYF. The CDR3 nucleotides read TGTGCCAGCAGTGAAGATTATCCTTCCCAAGAGACCCAGTACTTC. This chain links TRBV2 with TRBJ2-5; no reliable D call. Germline V gives CDR1 SNHLY, CDR2 FYNNEI. V was pared by 1 base and J by 1 base, with 10 bases between. The CDR3 covers 15 residues.

There are a few counts of this clonotype. The chain couples TRBV2 to TRBJ1-1; D not resolved. Trimming left V 8 bases short and J 5 bases short, with 12 bases between. This CDR3 has 12 residues. From germline, CDR1 is SNHLY and CDR2 FYNNEI. Here the CDR3 reads CASGWPGTEAFF. CDR3 nucleotides: TGTGCCAGCGGGTGGCCGGGAACTGAAGCTTTCTTT.

This clonotype was recorded at least ten times. J is TRBJ2-7 and V is TRBV6-2 or TRBV6-3; 9 nucleotides agree with TRBD1. The germline gives CDR1 MNHEY, CDR2 SVGEGT. The trim removed 3 bases at V and 0 bases at J, leaving 3 bases unmatched. CDR3 length: 15 residues. The CDR3, as DNA: TGTGCCAGCAGTTATGACAGGGGGACCTCCTACGAGCAGTACTTC. Protein product: CASSYDRGTSYEQYF.

In its sample, this clonotype was seen many times. The J gene is TRBJ1-2, the V gene TRBV12-3 or TRBV12-4, with no clear D. Trimming removed 4 bases from V and 4 bases from J, with 16 bases in between. The CDR3 runs to 15 residues. The CDR3 spells CASSSAPGSLYGYTF. CDR3 coding DNA: TGTGCCAGCAGTTCCGCCCCGGGCAGCCTCTATGGCTACACCTTC.

V gene TRBV11-2 combines with J gene TRBJ1-6; 11 positions agree with TRBD1. V gave up 4 bases and J gave up 9 bases; unmatched junction bases: 5. This CDR3 is 15 amino acids long. Per germline, CDR1 SGHAT and CDR2 FQNNGV. CDR3 sequence (DNA): TGTGCCAGCAGCTACCGGACAGGGGGCGTTTCACCCCTCCACTTT. Amino acid sequence: CASSYRTGGVSPLHF.

V is TRBV13 and J is TRBJ2-1; a possible D gene is TRBD2 (7 bases). CDR1 PRHDT and CDR2 FYEKMQ come from the germline V gene (reference sequence). Trimming stripped 6 bases from V and 5 bases from J, with 20 bases between. The CDR3 is 16 residues long. CDR3 sequence (DNA): TGTGCCAGCAGTCCCCGGGGGGCGAAATCTGACAATGAGCAGTTCTTC. This translates into CASSPRGAKSDNEQFF.

This clonotype was recorded many times. This chain uses TRBV28 with TRBJ2-1; 8 positions agree with TRBD1. Unmatched junction bases numbered 12, after V lost 6 bases and J lost 5 bases. Germline-derived CDR1 and CDR2 are MDHEN and SYDVKM. CDR3 length: 16 residues. CDR3 DNA sequence: TGTGCCAGCAGCCTGGCCCCCGGACAGGGAAACAATGAGCAGTTCTTC. As protein: CASSLAPGQGNNEQFF.

This clonotype turned up a few times. This sequence joins TRBV5-5 and TRBJ2-7, with D possibly matching TRBD1 (6 bases). CDR3 length equals 16 residues. V shed 4 bases and J shed 0 bases, with 17 bases lying between them. CDR1 is SGHKS, CDR2 YYEKEE, per germline (reference sequence). The CDR3: CASSLEGGQSSYEQYF. For the CDR3, the DNA is TGTGCCAGCAGCCTTGAAGGCGGACAGAGCTCCTACGAGCAGTACTTC.

In this sample, this clonotype turned up once. A much larger clone differs from this one at a single base, so this may be a read error. This chain uses TRBV11-2 with TRBJ1-4; the match to TRBD1 covers 8 bases. Germline CDR1 and CDR2: SGHAT and FQNNGV. This CDR3 contains 15 residues. V lost 4 bases, J lost 5 bases, and 6 bases stayed unmatched. The CDR3 sequence: CASSSPGGYNEKLFF. The DNA of the CDR3 is TGTGCCAGCAGCTCCCCAGGGGGCTACAATGAAAAACTGTTTTTT.

This chain uses TRBV5-1 with TRBJ2-6; a possible D gene is TRBD1 (5 bases). CDR1 SGHRS and CDR2 YFSETQ come from the germline V gene. The CDR3 is 15 residues long. V was trimmed by 4 bases and J by 0 bases, leaving 8 bases between them. The CDR3: CASSIDSSGANVLTF. CDR3 in DNA: TGCGCCAGCAGCATAGACAGCTCTGGGGCCAACGTCCTGACTTTC.